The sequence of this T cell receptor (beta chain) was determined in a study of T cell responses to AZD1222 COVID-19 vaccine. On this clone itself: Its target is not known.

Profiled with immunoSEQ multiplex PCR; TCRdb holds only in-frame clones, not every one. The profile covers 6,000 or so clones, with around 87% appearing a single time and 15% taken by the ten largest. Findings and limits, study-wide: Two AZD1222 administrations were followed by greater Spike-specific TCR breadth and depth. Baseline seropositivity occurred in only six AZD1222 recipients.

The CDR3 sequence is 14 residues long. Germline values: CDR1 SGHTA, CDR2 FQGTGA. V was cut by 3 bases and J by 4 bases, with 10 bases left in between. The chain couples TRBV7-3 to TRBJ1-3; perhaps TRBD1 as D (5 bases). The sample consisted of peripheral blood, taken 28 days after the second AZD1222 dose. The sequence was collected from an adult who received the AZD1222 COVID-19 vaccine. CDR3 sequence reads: CASSFGGPGNTIYF. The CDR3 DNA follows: TGTGCCAGCAGCTTTGGGGGTCCCGGAAACACCATATATTTT. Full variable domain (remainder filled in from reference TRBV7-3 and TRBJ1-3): GAGVSQTPSNKVTEKGKYVELRCDPISGHTALYWYRQSLGQGPEFLIYFQGTGAADDSGLPNDRFFAVRPEGSVSTLKIQRTERGDSAVYLCASSFGGPGNTIYFGEGSWLTVV.